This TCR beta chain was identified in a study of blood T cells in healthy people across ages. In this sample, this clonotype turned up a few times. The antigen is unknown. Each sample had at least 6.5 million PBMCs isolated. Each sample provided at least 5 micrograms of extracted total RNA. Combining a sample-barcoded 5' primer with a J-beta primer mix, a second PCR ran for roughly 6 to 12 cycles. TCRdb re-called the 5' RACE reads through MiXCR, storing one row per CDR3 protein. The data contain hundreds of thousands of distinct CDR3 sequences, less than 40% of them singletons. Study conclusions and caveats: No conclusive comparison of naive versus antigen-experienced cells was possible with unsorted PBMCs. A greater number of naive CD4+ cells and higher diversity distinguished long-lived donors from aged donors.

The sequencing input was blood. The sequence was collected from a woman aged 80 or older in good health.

CDR3 sequence reads: CASSGTNRGQPQHF. CDR3 nucleotides: TGTGCCAGCAGTGGGACCAACCGGGGGCAGCCCCAGCATTTT. The chain employs TRBV2 and TRBJ1-5, with D tentatively TRBD1 (5 bases). Germline V lookup: CDR1 SNHLY, CDR2 FYNNEI. Between the trimmed V and J ends, which lost 4 bases and 7 bases, there was a span of 14 bases. The CDR3 extends over 14 amino acids.